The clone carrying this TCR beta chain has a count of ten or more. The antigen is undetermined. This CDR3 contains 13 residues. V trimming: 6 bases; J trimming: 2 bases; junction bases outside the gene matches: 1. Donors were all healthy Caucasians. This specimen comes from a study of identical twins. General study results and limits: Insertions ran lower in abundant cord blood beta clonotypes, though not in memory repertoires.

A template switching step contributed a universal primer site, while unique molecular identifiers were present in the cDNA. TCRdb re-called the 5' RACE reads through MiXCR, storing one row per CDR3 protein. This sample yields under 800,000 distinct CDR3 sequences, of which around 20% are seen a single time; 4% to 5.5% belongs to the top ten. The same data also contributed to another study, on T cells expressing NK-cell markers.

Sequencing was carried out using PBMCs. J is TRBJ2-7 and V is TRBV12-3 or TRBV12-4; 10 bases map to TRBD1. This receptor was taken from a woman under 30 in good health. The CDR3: CASRGTGAYEQYF. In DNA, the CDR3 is TGTGCCAGCAGAGGGACAGGGGCCTACGAGCAGTACTTC.